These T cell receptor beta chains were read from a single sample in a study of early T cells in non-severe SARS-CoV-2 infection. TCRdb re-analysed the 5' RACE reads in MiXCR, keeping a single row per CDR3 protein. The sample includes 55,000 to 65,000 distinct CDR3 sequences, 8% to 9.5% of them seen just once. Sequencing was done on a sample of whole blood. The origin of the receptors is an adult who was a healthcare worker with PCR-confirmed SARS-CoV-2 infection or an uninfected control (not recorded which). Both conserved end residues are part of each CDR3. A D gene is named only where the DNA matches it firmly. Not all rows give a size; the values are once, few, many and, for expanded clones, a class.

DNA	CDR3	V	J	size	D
TGTGCCAGCAGCCAGGGACCAGTCTACGAGCAGTACTTC	CASSQGPVYEQYF	TRBV3-1	TRBJ2-7	many	.
TGCGCCAGCAGCCAAGATTCGCACGGGGGAAACAAAAACATTCAGTACTTC	CASSQDSHGGNKNIQYF	TRBV4-3	TRBJ2-4	many	.
TGTGCCAGCACCCGTGGGTTGGGAACAAGGGGCACTGAAGCTTTCTTT	CASTRGLGTRGTEAFF	TRBV6-2/TRBV6-3	TRBJ1-1	many	.
TGCGCCAGCAGCCCGGGACCCCAGAGCACAGATACGCAGTATTTT	CASSPGPQSTDTQYF	TRBV5-1	TRBJ2-3	many	.
TGCGCCAGCAGCTTGACCTTAGGGTACACCGGGGAGCTGTTTTTT	CASSLTLGYTGELFF	TRBV5-1	TRBJ2-2	many	.
TGTGCCAGCAGCTTAGGGGGACAGGGGAGTCATGAGCAGTTCTTC	CASSLGGQGSHEQFF	TRBV7-6	TRBJ2-1	many	TRBD1
TGCAGTGCTACCATTAATACTAGGGACGTTTATGGCTACACCTTC	CSATINTRDVYGYTF	TRBV20-1	TRBJ1-2	many	.
TGTGCCAGCAGTTCGGCGGGACTAGGGGGTCCCAATGAGCAGTTCTTC	CASSSAGLGGPNEQFF	TRBV28	TRBJ2-1	.	TRBD2
TGTGCCAGCAGCTTTAGGCAGAGCCTAAACTCCTACAATGAGCAGTTCTTC	CASSFRQSLNSYNEQFF	TRBV11-1	TRBJ2-1	many	.
TGCAGCGTTTCCCAGAGGGGCGGGAGTGGAGATGAGCAGTTCTTC	CSVSQRGGSGDEQFF	TRBV29-1	TRBJ2-1	.	TRBD2
TGTGCCAGCAGCCGGCCGAACACTGAAGCTTTCTTT	CASSRPNTEAFF	TRBV7-9	TRBJ1-1	.	.
TGTGCCAGCAGGGAAAGAACCGGGACCTTACACATCGAGCAGTACTTC	CASRERTGTLHIEQYF	TRBV2	TRBJ2-7	.	.
TGTGCCAGCAGTCTCAGACCTGGCCCCTCTAGCACAGATACGCAGTATTTT	CASSLRPGPSSTDTQYF	TRBV27	TRBJ2-3	few	.
TGCAGTGCCCGGAGGGGGTGGGGAGAGACCCAGTACTTC	CSARRGWGETQYF	TRBV20-1	TRBJ2-5	many	.
TGCGCCAGCAGCTTTGAAGGACTAGCGGGAGCGGTTTTCGATGAGCAGTTCTTC	CASSFEGLAGAVFDEQFF	TRBV5-1	TRBJ2-1	many	TRBD2
TGTGCCAGTAGTCCCCAGGGTGGATACATTCAGTACTTC	CASSPQGGYIQYF	TRBV19	TRBJ2-4	.	.
TGTGCCAGCAGTTTCAGGGATACGCAGTATTTT	CASSFRDTQYF	TRBV28	TRBJ2-3	few	.
TGTGCCACCGCGAGGGGCCCCTCCTACGAGCAGTACTTC	CATARGPSYEQYF	TRBV15	TRBJ2-7	medium-sized	.
TGTGCCAGCAGTTACTCTCGGACAGATACTAACTATGGCTACACCTTC	CASSYSRTDTNYGYTF	TRBV6-2/TRBV6-3	TRBJ1-2	.	.
TGTGCCAGCAGTTTACGGGACACTCCGATCTACGAGCAGTACTTC	CASSLRDTPIYEQYF	TRBV6-1	TRBJ2-7	many	.
TGTGCCAGCAGACACCGGGACACCTCCTACGAGCAGTACTTC	CASRHRDTSYEQYF	TRBV27	TRBJ2-7	many	.
TGTGCCAGCAGTTCGGGGGGCCTGAGGGAGCAGTACTTC	CASSSGGLREQYF	TRBV28	TRBJ2-7	few	.
TGCAGCGTTTCACAGGGGGCCCGCACAGATACGCAGTATTTT	CSVSQGARTDTQYF	TRBV29-1	TRBJ2-3	.	TRBD1
TGTGCCAGCAGTTGGGGGGCTGAGCAGTACTTC	CASSWGAEQYF	TRBV6-2/TRBV6-3	TRBJ2-7	few	.
TGTGCCAGCAGCCTCAGGGCGGAAGGCAATCAGCCCCAGCATTTT	CASSLRAEGNQPQHF	TRBV6-1	TRBJ1-5	.	.
TGTGCCTGGGGGACAATGGCAGATACGCAGTATTTT	CAWGTMADTQYF	TRBV30	TRBJ2-3	many	.
TGTGCCAGTAGCGGGACGGGCGGAGAGACCCAGTACTTC	CASSGTGGETQYF	TRBV19	TRBJ2-5	many	.
TGTGCCAGCAGTTCCTCGGAGAAAAGGGGGACTGAAGCTTTCTTT	CASSSSEKRGTEAFF	TRBV12-3/TRBV12-4	TRBJ1-1	.	.
TGTGCCAGCAGCCGGGGCGCTGGGGGGTACGAGCAGTACTTC	CASSRGAGGYEQYF	TRBV27	TRBJ2-7	many	.
TGTGCCAGCAGCTGGGGACAGGGTTTGGATGAAAAACTGTTTTTT	CASSWGQGLDEKLFF	TRBV11-3	TRBJ1-4	many	TRBD1
TGTGCCAGCAGTGAACGCGGACAGGGTGGTCAGCCCCAGCATTTT	CASSERGQGGQPQHF	TRBV2	TRBJ1-5	few	TRBD1
TGTGCCAGCAGTTTAGAGATGTACAGGGTCTTCTACGAGCAGTACTTC	CASSLEMYRVFYEQYF	TRBV12-3/TRBV12-4	TRBJ2-7	many	.
TGTGCCAGCAGCCAGTCAGCGGGAGCGGGCAATGAGCAGTTCTTC	CASSQSAGAGNEQFF	TRBV14	TRBJ2-1	many	TRBD2
TGCGCCAGCAGCCAAGTAGGAACCTACGAGCAGTACTTC	CASSQVGTYEQYF	TRBV4-1	TRBJ2-7	.	.
TGCAGCGCCGGATTGGGGGGCGAGCAGTACTTC	CSAGLGGEQYF	TRBV29-1	TRBJ2-7	many	.
TGCAGTGCCTTTGGGACTAGCGGGAGCGGGACCAAAAACATTCAGTACTTC	CSAFGTSGSGTKNIQYF	TRBV20-1	TRBJ2-4	few	TRBD2
TGTGCCAGCAGTTACGGCAGGGGCGGCCAAGAGACCCAGTACTTC	CASSYGRGGQETQYF	TRBV6-5	TRBJ2-5	many	.
TGTGCCTCCAGAAGGCAGCGGGAGAGCTACGAGCAGTACTTC	CASRRQRESYEQYF	TRBV6-5	TRBJ2-7	few	TRBD2
TGTGCCAGCAGTTACTCGTCGAATGGCAATCAGCCCCAGCATTTT	CASSYSSNGNQPQHF	TRBV6-5	TRBJ1-5	many	.
TGCAGCGCCCGGGACAGGGGAGTAGACACCATATATTTT	CSARDRGVDTIYF	TRBV29-1	TRBJ1-3	few	TRBD1
TGCAGTGCTATGAATATGAGAAGCGGGAGCGGCAATGAGCAGTTCTTC	CSAMNMRSGSGNEQFF	TRBV20-1	TRBJ2-1	many	TRBD2